This TCR beta chain was profiled in a study of OX40 agonist ivuxolimab in advanced cancers. TCRdb's table, derived via immunoSEQ multiplex PCR, lists solely in-frame clones and lacks some. In the table there are about 44,000 clones, 91% of which are singletons. If patients had autoimmune disease history or systemic immunosuppression, they were excluded. Trimming removed 0 bases at V and 0 bases at J, with 17 bases between. CDR3 length equals 19 residues. Germline V gene data show CDR1 as LGHNA and CDR2 as YSLEER. This TCR came from an adult with an advanced solid tumor such as melanoma, head and neck, liver or kidney cancer. The chain has TRBV4-3 and TRBJ2-2; D is perhaps TRBD1 (6 bases). The sample consisted of CD4+ or CD8+ T cells sorted from blood, taken in a trial of the OX40 agonist ivuxolimab. Written as DNA, the CDR3 is TGCGCCAGCAGCCAAGATCTGGGGGCCCGCGTTCCGAACACCGGGGAGCTGTTTTTT. Protein product: CASSQDLGARVPNTGELFF.